This passage covers 8 T cell receptor beta chains from one sample sequenced in a study of blood T cell repertoires in COVID-19. This table comes from immunoSEQ multiplex PCR, and its TCRdb copy is limited to in-frame clones, with some not included. The sample lists about 100,000 clones; roughly 84% were seen once. The sample consisted of peripheral blood. These receptors came from a human donor in a cohort sampled during active COVID-19.

V usage is TRBV9 and J usage is TRBJ1-4; D is undetermined. With 2 bases removed from V and 0 bases from J, the gap between germline ends came to 8 bases. This CDR3 region has 15 residues. Germline V CDR1 and CDR2: SGDLS, YYNGEE. The CDR3 DNA reads TGTGCCAGCAGCGTCTCCGGGACAACTAATGAAAAACTGTTTTTT. It specifies CASSVSGTTNEKLFF.

The gene calls are TRBV6-5 and TRBJ1-4; possibly TRBD1 for D (5 bases). V lost 6 bases and J lost 6, with 11 bases in between. CDR3 length: 13 amino acids. Germline V gene lookup returns CDR1 MNHEY and CDR2 SVGAGI. The CDR3 here is CASRETVYEKLFF. As DNA, the CDR3 is TGTGCCAGCAGGGAGACAGTTTATGAAAAACTGTTTTTT.

This rearrangement joins TRBV6-5 to TRBJ2-7; a possible D gene is TRBD2 (7 bases). CDR1 is MNHEY and CDR2 is SVGAGI in the germline V gene. V gave up 2 bases and J gave up 1 base, with 15 bases separating them. The CDR3 has 16 residues. The CDR3 sequence is CASSYTGGRFSYEQYF. CDR3 in DNA: TGTGCCAGCAGTTACACGGGGGGCCGATTTTCCTACGAGCAGTACTTC.

The rearrangement uses TRBV27 and TRBJ1-6, with 7 bases aligning to TRBD1. The trim removed 3 bases at V and 5 bases at J, leaving 7 bases unmatched. The CDR3 consists of 16 residues. Germline-derived CDR1 and CDR2 are MNHEY and SMNVEV (reference sequence). The CDR3 spells CASSLEGALNNSPLHF. The CDR3 DNA reads TGTGCCAGCAGTTTGGAGGGGGCGCTTAATAATTCACCCCTCCACTTT.

This sequence joins TRBV15 and TRBJ2-3; 10 bases are shared with TRBD2. V shed 2 bases, J shed 4 bases, and the junction held 9 bases outside the gene matches. The CDR3 totals 17 residues. Germline CDR1 and CDR2: LNHNV and YYDKDF (reference sequence). The CDR3 spells CATSRRTEGLAPDTQYF. The DNA of the CDR3 is TGTGCCACCAGCAGACGAACAGAGGGACTAGCGCCAGATACGCAGTATTTT.

The rearrangement joins TRBV10-2 to TRBJ2-7, with 7 bases aligning to TRBD1. Germline values: CDR1 WSHSY, CDR2 SAAADI. The junction had 9 bases not matched to a gene; V was cut back by 8 bases and J by 2 bases. The CDR3 runs to 14 residues. CDR3 DNA: TGCGCCAGCTGTCCCCAGGGACAGCCCTACGAGCAGTACTTC. Amino acids: CASCPQGQPYEQYF.

This sequence joins TRBV29-1 and TRBJ2-5; 8 bases align to TRBD2. Germline loops: CDR1 SQVTM, CDR2 ANQGSEA. V was clipped by 7 bases and J by 7 bases; unmatched bases: 14. The length of the CDR3 is 14 residues. As DNA, the CDR3 is TGCAGCGCCCAGGGGACATCGGGAGGGGGGACCCAGTACTTC. Translated: CSAQGTSGGGTQYF.

The chain couples TRBV10-1 to TRBJ2-3; possibly TRBD2 for D (6 bases). This CDR3 spans 15 amino acids. V was shortened by 4 bases and J by 0 bases, with 11 bases between the two germline ends. Germline assignment: CDR1 WNHNN and CDR2 SYGVQD (reference sequence). The CDR3 bases are TGCGCCAGCAGTGTCGGGAGAGGGAGCACAGATACGCAGTATTTT. Translation gives CASSVGRGSTDTQYF.